These 2 T cell receptor beta chains were sequenced from one sample in a study of control samples from healthy donors and cancer patients. Some clones are missing from TCRdb's copy, which holds only in-frame ones; the method was immunoSEQ multiplex PCR. The sample gives around 150,000 clones, just over 95% of which show up once; just over 1% is in the top ten. Source material: blood. The receptors were gathered from a woman between 25 and 40 years old in good health.

This clone was seen once. The gene calls are TRBV5-4 and TRBJ2-1; 9 bases match TRBD2. V gave up 4 bases and J gave up 4 bases; unmatched junction bases: 6. Germline V lookup: CDR1 SGHNT, CDR2 YYREEE (reference sequence). The CDR3 loop spans 15 amino acids. CDR3 in amino acids: CASSTGLADYNEQFF. The CDR3, as DNA: TGTGCCAGCAGCACGGGACTAGCTGATTACAATGAGCAGTTCTTC.

A single count supports this clone. V is TRBV15 and J is TRBJ2-1; perhaps D is TRBD1 or TRBD2 (6 bases each). The germline gives CDR1 LNHNV, CDR2 YYDKDF (reference sequence). The V end lost 7 bases, the J end lost 10 bases, and 11 bases lay between the germline ends. This CDR3 comprises 11 residues. The CDR3 here is CATISGGEQFF. CDR3 DNA sequence: TGTGCCACCATCTCCGGGGGCGAGCAGTTCTTC.